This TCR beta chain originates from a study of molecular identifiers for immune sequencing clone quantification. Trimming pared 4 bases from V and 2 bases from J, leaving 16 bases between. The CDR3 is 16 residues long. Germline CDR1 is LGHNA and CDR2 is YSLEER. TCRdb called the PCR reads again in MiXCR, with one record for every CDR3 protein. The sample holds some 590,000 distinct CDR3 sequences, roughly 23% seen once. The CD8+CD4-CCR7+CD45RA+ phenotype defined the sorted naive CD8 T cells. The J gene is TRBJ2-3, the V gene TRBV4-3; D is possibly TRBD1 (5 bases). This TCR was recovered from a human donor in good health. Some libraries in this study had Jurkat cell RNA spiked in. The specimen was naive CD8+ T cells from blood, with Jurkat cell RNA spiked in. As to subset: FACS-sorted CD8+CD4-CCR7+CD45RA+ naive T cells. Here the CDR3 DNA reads TGCGCCAGCAGCCCCCGACAGTTGTTGAACACAGATACGCAGTATTTT. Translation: CASSPRQLLNTDTQYF.